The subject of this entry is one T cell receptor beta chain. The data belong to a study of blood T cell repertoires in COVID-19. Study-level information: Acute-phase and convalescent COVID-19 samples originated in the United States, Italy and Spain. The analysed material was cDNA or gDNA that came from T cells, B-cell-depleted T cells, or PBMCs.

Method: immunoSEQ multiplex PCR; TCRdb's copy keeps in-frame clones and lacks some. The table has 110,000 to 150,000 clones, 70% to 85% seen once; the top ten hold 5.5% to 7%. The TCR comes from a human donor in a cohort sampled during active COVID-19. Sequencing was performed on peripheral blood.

The CDR3 spells CASSRTGQPYEQYF. The CDR3 nucleotides read TGTGCCAGTAGTCGGACAGGTCAACCCTACGAGCAGTACTTC. V and J are TRBV19 and TRBJ2-7; 7 positions agree with TRBD1. The J segment lost 2 bases and the V segment lost 5 bases, leaving 6 bases of the junction unmatched. The V gene's germline CDR1 is LNHDA and CDR2 SQIVND (reference sequence). The CDR3 consists of 14 residues.